This note documents a single TCR beta chain sequence. Assay: immunoSEQ multiplex PCR; the TCRdb copy retains only in-frame clones and omits some. The table has 35,000 to 45,000 clones, approximately 67% seen once. This entry comes from a study of radiotherapy plus CTLA-4 blockade in lung cancer. Germline lookup yields CDR1 MNHNY and CDR2 SVGAGI (reference sequence). The J segment lost 7 bases and the V segment lost 5 bases, leaving 9 bases of the junction unmatched. The CDR3 has 15 residues. The source material was peripheral blood, sampled from a patient treated with radiotherapy plus ipilimumab. The chain joins TRBV6-6 to TRBJ2-7; the match to TRBD1 covers 12 bases. The sequence was collected from a human donor with non-small cell lung cancer who had a partial response to radiotherapy plus ipilimumab. This CDR3 is CASSPRDRGQREQYF. CDR3 sequence (DNA): TGTGCCAGCAGTCCCCGGGACAGGGGGCAACGGGAGCAGTACTTC.